This T cell receptor (beta chain) stems from a study of beta chain features in type 1 diabetes. Whole-study findings and limits: Among patients, naive, central memory and Treg TCRB repertoires appeared more similar than among healthy donors. Shortening that was moderate but significant affected the TCRB CDR3s of Type 1 diabetes patients in all four CD4+ subsets. More deletions and fewer insertions at VDJ junctions were seen in type 1 diabetes patients. Small HLA sub-analyses could not settle whether HLA shapes TCRB rearrangement.

This clone was detected only a few times. Its matching antigen is unknown. Since all of the isolated RNA was reverse transcribed, expressed TCRB transcripts were what got sequenced. Reads from naive, central memory and regulatory T cell samples averaged around 4 million. Method: immunoSEQ multiplex PCR; TCRdb's copy keeps in-frame clones and lacks some. Counted here are some 330,000 clones, 10% to 15% occurring once; the ten biggest clones make up about 0.01%. Specimen: naive CD4+ T cells from blood. The receptor comes from a woman aged 18-35 years with type 1 diabetes.

The CDR3 DNA reads as TGTGCCAGCAGCCAACAGGGCTCCTACGAGCAGTACTTC. Its protein product is CASSQQGSYEQYF. This chain uses TRBV11-2 with TRBJ2-7, with TRBD1 as a possible D gene (6 bases). Trimming removed 5 bases from V and 0 bases from J, with 8 bases in between. The V gene's germline CDR1 is SGHAT and CDR2 FQNNGV. The CDR3 runs 13 residues.